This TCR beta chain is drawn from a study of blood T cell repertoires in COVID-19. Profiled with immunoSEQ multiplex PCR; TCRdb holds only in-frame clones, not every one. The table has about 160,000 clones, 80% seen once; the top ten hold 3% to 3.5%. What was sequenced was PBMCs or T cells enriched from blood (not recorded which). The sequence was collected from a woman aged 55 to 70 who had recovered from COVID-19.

The chain's CDR3 is CASSAQGSGEKLFF. Written as DNA, the CDR3 is TGCGCCAGCAGCGCACAGGGAAGTGGGGAAAAACTGTTTTTT. The chain combines TRBV5-1 with TRBJ1-4, with D perhaps TRBD1 (6 bases). V dropped 4 bases and J dropped 8 bases, with 15 bases sitting between them. This CDR3 comprises 14 residues. CDR1 is SGHRS and CDR2 is YFSETQ in the germline V gene.